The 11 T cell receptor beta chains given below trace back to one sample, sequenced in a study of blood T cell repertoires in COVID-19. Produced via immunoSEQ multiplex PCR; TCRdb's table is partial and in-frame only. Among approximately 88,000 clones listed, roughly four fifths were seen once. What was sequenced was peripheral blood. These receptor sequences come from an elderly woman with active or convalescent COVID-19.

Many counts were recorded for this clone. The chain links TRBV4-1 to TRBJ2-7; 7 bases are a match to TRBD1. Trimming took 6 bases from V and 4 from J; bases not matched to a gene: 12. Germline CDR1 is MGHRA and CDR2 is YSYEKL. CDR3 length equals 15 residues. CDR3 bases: TGCGCCAGCAGTCCAACAGGGGCCCTCGTTTACGAGCAGTACTTC. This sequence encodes CASSPTGALVYEQYF.

DNA of the CDR3: TGTGCCAGCAGCCCGAACGCGGGGCTGGATGAGCAGTTCTTC. This encodes CASSPNAGLDEQFF. The chain joins TRBV7-2 to TRBJ2-1; TRBD2 might be the D (6 bases). This CDR3 comprises 14 residues. The ends were cut back, 5 bases at V and 8 bases at J, with 16 bases in the middle. CDR1 is SGHTA, CDR2 FQGNSA, per germline.

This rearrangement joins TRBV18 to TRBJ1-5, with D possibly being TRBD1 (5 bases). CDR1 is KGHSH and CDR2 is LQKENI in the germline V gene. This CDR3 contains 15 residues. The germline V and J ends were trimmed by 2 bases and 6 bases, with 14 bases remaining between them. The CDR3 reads CASSPDPRGSQPQHF. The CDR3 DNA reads TGTGCCAGCTCACCAGACCCAAGGGGAAGTCAGCCCCAGCATTTT.

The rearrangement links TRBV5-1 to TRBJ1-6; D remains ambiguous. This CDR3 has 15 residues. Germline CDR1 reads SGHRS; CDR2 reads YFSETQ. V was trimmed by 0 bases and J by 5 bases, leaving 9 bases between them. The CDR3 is CASSLEQTNNSPLHF. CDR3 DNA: TGCGCCAGCAGCTTGGAACAGACAAATAATTCACCCCTCCACTTT. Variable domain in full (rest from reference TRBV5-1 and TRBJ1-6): KAGVTQTPRYLIKTRGQQVTLSCSPISGHRSVSWYQQTPGQGLQFLFEYFSETQRNKGNFPGRFSGRQFSNSRSEMNVSTLELGDSALYLCASSLEQTNNSPLHFGNGTRLTVT.

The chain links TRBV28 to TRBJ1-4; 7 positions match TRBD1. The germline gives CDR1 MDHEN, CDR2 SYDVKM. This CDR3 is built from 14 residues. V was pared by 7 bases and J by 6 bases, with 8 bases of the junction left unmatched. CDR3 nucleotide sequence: TGTGCCAGCACACAGGGGTCTGTGGATGAAAAACTGTTTTTT. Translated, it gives CASTQGSVDEKLFF.

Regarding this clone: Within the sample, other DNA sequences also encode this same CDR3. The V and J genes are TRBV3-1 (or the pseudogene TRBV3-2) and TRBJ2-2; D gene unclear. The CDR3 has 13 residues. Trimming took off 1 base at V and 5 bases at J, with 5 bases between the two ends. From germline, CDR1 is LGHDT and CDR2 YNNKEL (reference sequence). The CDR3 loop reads CASSQVSTGELFF. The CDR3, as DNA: TGTGCCAGCAGCCAAGTTTCGACCGGGGAGCTGTTTTTT.

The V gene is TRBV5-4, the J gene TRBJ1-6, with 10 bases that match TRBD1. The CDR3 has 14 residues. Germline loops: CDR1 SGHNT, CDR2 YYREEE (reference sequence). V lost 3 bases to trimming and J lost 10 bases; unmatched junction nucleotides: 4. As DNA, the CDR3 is TGTGCCAGCAGCTGGGGACAGGGGCTGTCACCCCTCCACTTT. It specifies CASSWGQGLSPLHF.

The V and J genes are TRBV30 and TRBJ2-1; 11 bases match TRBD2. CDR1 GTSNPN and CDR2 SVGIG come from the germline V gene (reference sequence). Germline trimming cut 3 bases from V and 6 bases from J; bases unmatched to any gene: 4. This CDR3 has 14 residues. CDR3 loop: CAWRTSGASNEQFF. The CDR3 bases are TGTGCCTGGAGGACTAGCGGGGCCTCCAATGAGCAGTTCTTC.

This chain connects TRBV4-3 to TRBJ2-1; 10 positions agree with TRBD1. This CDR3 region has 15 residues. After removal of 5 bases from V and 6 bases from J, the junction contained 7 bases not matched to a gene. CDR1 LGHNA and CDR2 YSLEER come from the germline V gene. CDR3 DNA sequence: TGCGCCAGCAGCACGGGACAGGGGAGTCGCAATGAGCAGTTCTTC. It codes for CASSTGQGSRNEQFF.

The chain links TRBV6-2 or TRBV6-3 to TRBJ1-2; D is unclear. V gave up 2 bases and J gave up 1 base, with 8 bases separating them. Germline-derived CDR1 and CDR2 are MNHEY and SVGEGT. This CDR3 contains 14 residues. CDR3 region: CASSYGEFNYGYTF. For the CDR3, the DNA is TGTGCCAGCAGTTACGGGGAGTTTAACTATGGCTACACCTTC.

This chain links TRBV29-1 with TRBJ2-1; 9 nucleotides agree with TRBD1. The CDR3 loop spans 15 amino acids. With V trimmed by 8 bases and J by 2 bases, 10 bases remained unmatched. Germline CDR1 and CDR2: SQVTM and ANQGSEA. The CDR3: CSSNMGTGPYNEQFF. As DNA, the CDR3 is TGCAGCTCCAATATGGGGACAGGGCCCTACAATGAGCAGTTCTTC.